This T cell receptor beta chain was captured by sequencing in a study of blood T cell repertoires in COVID-19. The table came from immunoSEQ multiplex PCR; TCRdb's copy has only in-frame clones and leaves some out. The repertoire includes about 150,000 clones, around 82% of them detected once, and 12% to 15% sits in the top ten. CDR1 and CDR2 (germline): SGHAT, FQNNGV. V shed 5 bases, J shed 6 bases, and the junction held 14 bases outside the gene matches. The CDR3 is made up of 16 amino acids. The sample taken for sequencing was peripheral blood. This sequence originates from a human donor with acute or convalescent COVID-19. The donor label of this sample is uncertain. J is TRBJ2-7 and V is TRBV11-2; 9 bases are a match to TRBD1. The CDR3 bases are TGTGCCAGCAGCCGCATAACGACAGGGGGTGGGGCCGAGCAGTACTTC. It codes for CASSRITTGGGAEQYF.